This T cell receptor beta chain was sequenced in a study of T-cell reconstitution after alpha-beta-depleted transplantation in children. Study-level results: Most T-cell counts and diversity one year after the transplant came from T cells that were newly produced. Reports say that about two months after transplant, the alpha-beta T cells came out of several hundred graft clones that had expanded. The study traced high day-60 TCRbeta diversity in some patients to surviving recipient T cells and thymic progenitors.

Preparation of the TCRbeta library involved a method that used unique molecular identifiers. TCRdb ran MiXCR on the PCR reads and lists one entry per CDR3 protein. Here the sample spans about 420,000 distinct CDR3 sequences, about 16% being singletons. This CDR3 comprises 16 residues. Germline V CDR1 and CDR2: ENHRY, SYGVKD. The V end was cut by 6 bases, the J end by 6 bases, with 20 bases between. This clonotype showed up just a few times. Its cognate antigen is unknown. The sequencing here drew on PBMCs, mostly from graft donor cells, taken 360 days after TCRalphabeta/CD19-depleted stem cell transplant. The chain carries TRBV10-3 and TRBJ2-2; D may be TRBD1 or TRBD2 (6 bases each). This sequence was found in a boy younger than two who had a stem cell transplant for Wiskott-Aldrich syndrome, so the T cells may come from the graft donor. The CDR3, as DNA: TGTGCCATCAGCCTTCCGGGACAAGGAGGGTCCGGGGAGCTGTTTTTT. This encodes CAISLPGQGGSGELFF.